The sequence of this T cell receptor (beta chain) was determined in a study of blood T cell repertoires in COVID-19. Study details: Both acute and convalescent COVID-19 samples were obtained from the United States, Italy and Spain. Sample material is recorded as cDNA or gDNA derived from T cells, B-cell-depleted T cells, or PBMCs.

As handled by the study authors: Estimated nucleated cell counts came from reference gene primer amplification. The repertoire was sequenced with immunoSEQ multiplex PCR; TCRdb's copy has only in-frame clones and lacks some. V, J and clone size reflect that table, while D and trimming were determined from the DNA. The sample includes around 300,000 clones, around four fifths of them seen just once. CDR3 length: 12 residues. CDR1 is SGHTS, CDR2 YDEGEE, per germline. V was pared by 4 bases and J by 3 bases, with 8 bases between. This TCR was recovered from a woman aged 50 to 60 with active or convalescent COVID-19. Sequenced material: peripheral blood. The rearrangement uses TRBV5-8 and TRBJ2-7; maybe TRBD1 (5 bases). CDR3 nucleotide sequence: TGTGCCAGCAGCAGACAGCGCTACGAGCAGTACTTC. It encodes CASSRQRYEQYF.